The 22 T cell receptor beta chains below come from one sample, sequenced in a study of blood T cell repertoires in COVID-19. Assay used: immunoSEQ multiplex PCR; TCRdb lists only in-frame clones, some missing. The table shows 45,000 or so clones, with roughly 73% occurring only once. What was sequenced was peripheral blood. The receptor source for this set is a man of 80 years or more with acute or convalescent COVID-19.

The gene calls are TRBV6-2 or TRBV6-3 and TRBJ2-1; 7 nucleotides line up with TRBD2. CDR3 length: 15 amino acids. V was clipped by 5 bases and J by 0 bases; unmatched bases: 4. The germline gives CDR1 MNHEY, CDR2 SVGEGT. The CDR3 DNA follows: TGTGCCAGCAGTCTCCGGGACTACTCCTACAATGAGCAGTTCTTC. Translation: CASSLRDYSYNEQFF.

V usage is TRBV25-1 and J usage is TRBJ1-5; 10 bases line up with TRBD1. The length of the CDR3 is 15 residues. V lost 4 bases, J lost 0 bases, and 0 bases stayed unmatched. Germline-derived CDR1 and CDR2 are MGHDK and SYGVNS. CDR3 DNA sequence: TGTGCCAGCAGTGGGACAGGGGGTAGCAATCAGCCCCAGCATTTT. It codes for CASSGTGGSNQPQHF.

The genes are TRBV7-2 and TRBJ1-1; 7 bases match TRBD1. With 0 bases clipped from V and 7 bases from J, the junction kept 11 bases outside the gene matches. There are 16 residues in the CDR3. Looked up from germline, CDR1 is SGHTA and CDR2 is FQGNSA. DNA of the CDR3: TGTGCCAGCAGCTTAGCCGCGGCAGGGGCAGGGGGTGAAGCTTTCTTT. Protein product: CASSLAAAGAGGEAFF.

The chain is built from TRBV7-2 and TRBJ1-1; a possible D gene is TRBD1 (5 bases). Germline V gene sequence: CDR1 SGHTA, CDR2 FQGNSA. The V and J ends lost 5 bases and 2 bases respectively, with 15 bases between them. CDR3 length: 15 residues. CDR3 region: CASSPFHGANTEAFF. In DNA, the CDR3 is TGTGCCAGCAGCCCCTTTCATGGGGCAAACACTGAAGCTTTCTTT.

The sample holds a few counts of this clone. CDR3 nucleotides: TGTGCCAGCAGCTTATGGGGAGTACGGGAAAAACTGTTTTTT. It encodes CASSLWGVREKLFF. The chain carries TRBV5-6 and TRBJ1-4; D call uncertain. Trimming removed 2 bases from V and 8 bases from J, with 13 bases in between. This CDR3 spans 14 amino acids. Germline V gives CDR1 SGHDT, CDR2 YYEEEE.

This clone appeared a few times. For the CDR3, the DNA is TGCAGTGCTAGTATCGGGACTAACTATGGCTACACCTTC. It is translated as CSASIGTNYGYTF. This chain connects TRBV20-1 to TRBJ1-2; D not certain. Trimming took off 3 bases at V and 0 bases at J, with 8 bases between the two ends. Per the germline V gene, CDR1 is DFQATT and CDR2 is SNEGSKA (reference sequence). The CDR3 has 13 amino acids.

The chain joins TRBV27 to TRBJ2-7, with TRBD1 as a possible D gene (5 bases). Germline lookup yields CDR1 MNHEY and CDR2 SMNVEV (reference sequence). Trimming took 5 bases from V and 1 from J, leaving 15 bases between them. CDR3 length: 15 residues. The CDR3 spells CASSRSRASSYEQYF. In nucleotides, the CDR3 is TGTGCCAGCAGTAGGTCCAGGGCCTCGTCCTACGAGCAGTACTTC.

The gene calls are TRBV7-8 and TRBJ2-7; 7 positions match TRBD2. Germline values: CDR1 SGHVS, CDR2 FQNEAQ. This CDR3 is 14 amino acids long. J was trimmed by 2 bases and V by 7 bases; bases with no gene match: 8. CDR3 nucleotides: TGTGCCAGCACGGCTAGCGGTATGCCCTACGAGCAGTACTTC. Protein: CASTASGMPYEQYF.

CDR3 DNA sequence: TGTGCCAGCAGACCGATGACAGGCAACACTGAAGCTTTCTTT. It codes for CASRPMTGNTEAFF. The V and J genes are TRBV28 and TRBJ1-1, with a weak D call TRBD1 (6 bases). Trimming cost V 6 bases and J 2 bases, with 13 bases left between them. The CDR3 length is 14 residues. Germline V gene sequence: CDR1 MDHEN, CDR2 SYDVKM.

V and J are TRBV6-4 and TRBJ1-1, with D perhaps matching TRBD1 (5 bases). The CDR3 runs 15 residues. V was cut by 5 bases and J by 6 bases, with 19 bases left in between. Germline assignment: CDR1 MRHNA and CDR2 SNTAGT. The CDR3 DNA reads TGTGCCAGCAGTTCCACTCCAGGGAGGGACGCTGAAGCTTTCTTT. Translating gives CASSSTPGRDAEAFF.

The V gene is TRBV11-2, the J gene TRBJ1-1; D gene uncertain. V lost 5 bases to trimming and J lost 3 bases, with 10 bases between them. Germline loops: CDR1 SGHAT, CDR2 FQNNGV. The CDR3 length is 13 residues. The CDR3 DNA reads TGTGCCAGCAGCGTTGGCAGTCACACTGAAGCTTTCTTT. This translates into CASSVGSHTEAFF.

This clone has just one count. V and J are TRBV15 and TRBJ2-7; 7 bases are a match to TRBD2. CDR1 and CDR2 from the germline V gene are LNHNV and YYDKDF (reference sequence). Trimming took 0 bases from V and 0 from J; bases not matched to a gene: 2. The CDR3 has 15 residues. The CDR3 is CATSRDPGGSYEQYF. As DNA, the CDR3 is TGTGCCACCAGCAGAGATCCGGGGGGCTCCTACGAGCAGTACTTC.

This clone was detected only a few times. CDR3 sequence reads: CASSPVQGALEKLFF. The CDR3 DNA reads as TGTGCCAGCAGCCCGGTACAGGGGGCTCTGGAAAAACTGTTTTTT. The chain is built from TRBV7-9 and TRBJ1-4, with 9 bases that match TRBD1. This CDR3 spans 15 amino acids. CDR1 and CDR2 (germline): SEHNR, FQNEAQ (reference sequence). V was clipped by 5 bases and J by 8 bases; unmatched bases: 9.

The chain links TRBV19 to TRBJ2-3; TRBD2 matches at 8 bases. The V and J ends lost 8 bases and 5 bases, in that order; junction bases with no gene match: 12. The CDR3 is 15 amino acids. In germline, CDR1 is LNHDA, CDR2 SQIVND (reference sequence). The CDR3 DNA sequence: TGTGCCAGTTCATTTCCGGGACTAGGGAGAGATACGCAGTATTTT. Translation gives CASSFPGLGRDTQYF.

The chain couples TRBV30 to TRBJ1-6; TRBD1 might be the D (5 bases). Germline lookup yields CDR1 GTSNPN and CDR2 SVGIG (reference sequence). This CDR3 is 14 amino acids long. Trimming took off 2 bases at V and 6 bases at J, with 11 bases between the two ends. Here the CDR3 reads CAWSSGRFNSPLHF. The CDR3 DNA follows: TGTGCCTGGAGTTCAGGGAGGTTTAATTCACCCCTCCACTTT.

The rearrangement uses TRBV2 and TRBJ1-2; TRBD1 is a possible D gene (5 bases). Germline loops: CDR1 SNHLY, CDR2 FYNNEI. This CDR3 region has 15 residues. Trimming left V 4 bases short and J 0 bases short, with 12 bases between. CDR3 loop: CASSGGGTANYGYTF. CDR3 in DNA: TGTGCCAGCAGTGGGGGCGGGACGGCTAACTATGGCTACACCTTC.

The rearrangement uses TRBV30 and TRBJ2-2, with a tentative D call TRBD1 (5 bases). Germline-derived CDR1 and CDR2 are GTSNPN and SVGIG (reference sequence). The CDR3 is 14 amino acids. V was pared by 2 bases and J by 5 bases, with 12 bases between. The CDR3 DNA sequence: TGTGCCTGGAGTAGGGCAGGGAAGACCGGGGAGCTGTTTTTT. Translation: CAWSRAGKTGELFF.

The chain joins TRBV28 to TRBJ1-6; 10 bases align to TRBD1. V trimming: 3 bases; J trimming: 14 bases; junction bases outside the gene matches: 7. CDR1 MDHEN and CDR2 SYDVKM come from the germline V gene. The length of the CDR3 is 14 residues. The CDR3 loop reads CASSLTGGPGSLHF. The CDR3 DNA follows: TGTGCCAGCAGTTTGACAGGGGGCCCTGGGTCCCTCCACTTT.

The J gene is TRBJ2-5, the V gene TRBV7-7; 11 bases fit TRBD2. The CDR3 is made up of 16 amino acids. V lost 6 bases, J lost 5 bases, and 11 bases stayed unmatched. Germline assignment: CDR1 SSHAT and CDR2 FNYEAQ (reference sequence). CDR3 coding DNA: TGTGCCAGCAGTGGGGGACTAGCGGAAGCGGGGGAGACCCAGTACTTC. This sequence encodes CASSGGLAEAGETQYF. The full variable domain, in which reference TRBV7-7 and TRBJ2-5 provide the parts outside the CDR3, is GAGVSQSPRYKVTKRGQDVTLRCDPISSHATLYWYQQALGQGPEFLTYFNYEAQPDKSGLPSDRFSAERPEGSISTLTIQRTEQRDSAMYRCASSGGLAEAGETQYFGPGTRLLVL.

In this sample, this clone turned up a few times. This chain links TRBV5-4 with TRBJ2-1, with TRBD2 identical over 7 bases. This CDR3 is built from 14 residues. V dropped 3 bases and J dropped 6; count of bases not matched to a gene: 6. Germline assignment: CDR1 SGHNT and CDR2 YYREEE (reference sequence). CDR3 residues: CASSWGLKGNEQFF. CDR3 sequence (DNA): TGTGCCAGCAGCTGGGGACTAAAAGGCAATGAGCAGTTCTTC.

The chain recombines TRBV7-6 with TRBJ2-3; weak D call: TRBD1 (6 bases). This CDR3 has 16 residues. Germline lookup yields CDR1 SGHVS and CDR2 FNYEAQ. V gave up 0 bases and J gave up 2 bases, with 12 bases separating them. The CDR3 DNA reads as TGTGCCAGCAGCTTAGCGCCGGACAGTTACACAGATACGCAGTATTTT. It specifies CASSLAPDSYTDTQYF.

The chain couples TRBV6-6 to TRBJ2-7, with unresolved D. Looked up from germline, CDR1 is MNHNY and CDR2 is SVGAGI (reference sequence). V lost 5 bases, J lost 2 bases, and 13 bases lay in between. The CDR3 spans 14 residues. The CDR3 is CASSQPGSTYEQYF. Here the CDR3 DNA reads TGTGCCAGCAGTCAGCCGGGTTCGACCTACGAGCAGTACTTC.